Below, 16 T cell receptor beta chains from the same sample are listed, as sequenced in a study of blood T cell repertoires in COVID-19 (dated by TCRdb to 2018 to 2021). Preparation of the library involved the immunoSEQ multiplex PCR assay. What TCRdb holds here is the immuneACCESS table cut down to in-frame rearrangements. Part of the clones is not present; checked against another copy, under half of the missing clones reflect an unresolved V gene, and the others are unexplained. The sample table lists about 170,000 clones, approximately 91% of them with a count of one. The biggest ten clones account for 4.5% to 5% of the sample. Sample: peripheral blood. These receptors were taken from a young man with COVID-19, enrolled during active disease.

The V call is TRBV24-1, the J call TRBJ2-5; TRBD1 aligns across 8 bases. The V and J ends lost 1 base and 1 base, in that order; junction bases with no gene match: 7. The germline V gene has CDR1 KGHDR and CDR2 SFDVKD. The CDR3 is 17 amino acids. The CDR3 reads CATSDFSIGQGQETQYF. In DNA, the CDR3 is TGTGCCACCAGTGATTTTTCGATTGGACAGGGCCAAGAGACCCAGTACTTC.

The chain has TRBV9 and TRBJ2-2; TRBD1 aligns across 8 bases. CDR3 length equals 16 residues. Germline V gives CDR1 SGDLS, CDR2 YYNGEE. J was trimmed by 5 bases and V by 4 bases; bases with no gene match: 10. CDR3 in DNA: TGTGCCAGCAGCCCTCGGTGGACAGGGCTGACCGGGGAGCTGTTTTTT. Translation: CASSPRWTGLTGELFF.

V and J are TRBV19 and TRBJ1-2; D is possibly TRBD1 (6 bases). Germline CDR1 is LNHDA and CDR2 is SQIVND (reference sequence). The CDR3 totals 13 residues. Trimming took off 6 bases at V and 8 bases at J, with 16 bases between the two ends. In nucleotides, the CDR3 is TGTGCCAGTAGCCAACAGGGAGTGGAGGGCTACACCTTC. This translates into CASSQQGVEGYTF.

The CDR3, as DNA: TGTGCCGACGATTCCGGGGGGCAAGAGACCCAGTACTTC. This codes for CADDSGGQETQYF. The chain carries TRBV5-3 and TRBJ2-5; 7 bases align to TRBD2. TRBV5-3 is sorted into the ORF group, with uncertain function. The CDR3 consists of 13 residues. Losses at the gene ends were 10 bases for V and 2 bases for J; bases not matched to a gene: 8.

The V call is TRBV5-5, the J call TRBJ2-7; D is unresolved. Trimming left V 1 base short and J 2 bases short, with 22 bases between. This CDR3 comprises 18 residues. Germline assignment: CDR1 SGHKS and CDR2 YYEKEE (reference sequence). The chain's CDR3 is CASSLSLATVQFPYEQYF. In DNA form, the CDR3 reads TGTGCCAGCAGCTTGTCTCTTGCCACCGTTCAGTTTCCCTACGAGCAGTACTTC.

The rearrangement uses TRBV6-6 and TRBJ1-1; D is perhaps TRBD1 (6 bases). This CDR3 spans 16 amino acids. The V gene's germline CDR1 is MNHNY and CDR2 SVGAGI (reference sequence). Trimming pared 0 bases from V and 5 bases from J, leaving 16 bases between. The CDR3 spells CASSYSREGGRTEAFF. Here the CDR3 DNA reads TGTGCCAGCAGTTACTCGAGGGAGGGGGGGAGGACTGAAGCTTTCTTT.

This clone has only one observation. The chain combines TRBV4-2 with TRBJ2-2; 7 bases line up with TRBD2. CDR1 and CDR2 (germline): LGHNA, YNFKEQ. The CDR3 is 15 residues long. V dropped 4 bases and J dropped 6; count of bases not matched to a gene: 8. CDR3 residues: CASSPSGRRAGELFF. The CDR3 DNA follows: TGTGCCAGCAGCCCCTCCGGGAGGAGGGCCGGGGAGCTGTTTTTT.

Only one count was recorded for this clone. The chain combines TRBV5-4 with TRBJ2-7; 12 bases map to TRBD2. After removal of 4 bases from V and 1 base from J, the junction contained 9 bases not matched to a gene. This CDR3 has 17 residues. Germline assignment: CDR1 SGHNT and CDR2 YYREEE (reference sequence). The CDR3 loop reads CASSPDGLAGSSYEQYF. CDR3 nucleotide sequence: TGTGCCAGCAGCCCGGACGGACTAGCGGGATCTTCCTACGAGCAGTACTTC.

The V call is TRBV5-6, the J call TRBJ1-3; D call uncertain. Germline V gene data show CDR1 as SGHDT and CDR2 as YYEEEE. This CDR3 is 14 amino acids long. Trimming took 0 bases from V and 5 from J, leaving 9 bases between them. CDR3 nucleotides: TGTGCCAGCAGCTTGGCCCCGGGGAGAAACACCATATATTTT. Its protein is CASSLAPGRNTIYF. Looking up the rest from reference TRBV5-6 and TRBJ1-3 gives the full variable domain: DAGVTQSPTHLIKTRGQQVTLRCSPKSGHDTVSWYQQALGQGPQFIFQYYEEEERQRGNFPDRFSGHQFPNYSSELNVNALLLGDSALYLCASSLAPGRNTIYFGEGSWLTVV.

The chain couples TRBV7-2 to TRBJ1-4; 7 bases fit TRBD1. Germline CDR1 is SGHTA and CDR2 is FQGNSA. This CDR3 is 14 amino acids long. The V gene end was trimmed by 6 bases and the J gene end by 1 base; junction bases not matched to a gene: 2. CDR3 amino acids: CASSQGGTNEKLFF. For the CDR3, the DNA is TGTGCCAGCAGTCAGGGGGGAACTAATGAAAAACTGTTTTTT.

The chain recombines TRBV5-1 with TRBJ1-1; TRBD1 matches 7 bases. Per germline, CDR1 SGHRS and CDR2 YFSETQ. This CDR3 contains 14 residues. V gave up 0 bases and J gave up 4 bases; unmatched junction bases: 3. The CDR3 coding sequence is TGCGCCAGCAGCTTGGCCTCAGGGGGCACTGAAGCTTTCTTT. Amino acids: CASSLASGGTEAFF.

This sequence joins TRBV4-1 and TRBJ2-1, with 7 bases fitting TRBD1. The V segment lost 4 bases and the J segment 9 bases; nucleotides outside the gene matches: 6. This CDR3 comprises 13 residues. Germline loops: CDR1 MGHRA, CDR2 YSYEKL. The CDR3 DNA is TGCGCCAGCAGCCCGGCAGGGGGTAGTGAGCAGTTCTTC. Its translation: CASSPAGGSEQFF.

This clone was picked up one time. The chain couples TRBV6-2 or TRBV6-3 to TRBJ2-7; 14 bases match TRBD2. Germline CDR1 and CDR2: MNHEY and SVGEGT. The V segment lost 3 bases and the J segment 4 bases; nucleotides outside the gene matches: 17. The CDR3 runs 20 residues. CDR3: CASSYPRDSVTSGRAYEQYF. The CDR3 DNA is TGTGCCAGCAGTTATCCCAGGGACAGCGTGACTAGCGGGAGGGCGTACGAGCAGTACTTC.

This clone came up a few times. The chain has TRBV2 and TRBJ1-2, with D possibly TRBD1 on 5 matching bases. V was shortened by 6 bases and J by 2 bases, with 10 bases between the two germline ends. Germline assignment: CDR1 SNHLY and CDR2 FYNNEI. This CDR3 spans 13 amino acids. This CDR3 reads CASSATANYGYTF. CDR3 DNA sequence: TGTGCCAGCAGCGCGACAGCGAACTATGGCTACACCTTC.

Comment on this clone: The sample has other DNA sequences that encode this CDR3 too. This chain connects TRBV5-1 to TRBJ1-5; D remains unclear. The V and J ends lost 0 bases and 3 bases respectively, with 4 bases between them. The CDR3 has 13 amino acids. The V gene's germline CDR1 is SGHRS and CDR2 YFSETQ. DNA for the CDR3: TGCGCCAGCAGCTTGGGGGCCAATCAGCCCCAGCATTTT. It encodes CASSLGANQPQHF. Full variable domain (remainder filled in from reference TRBV5-1 and TRBJ1-5): KAGVTQTPRYLIKTRGQQVTLSCSPISGHRSVSWYQQTPGQGLQFLFEYFSETQRNKGNFPGRFSGRQFSNSRSEMNVSTLELGDSALYLCASSLGANQPQHFGDGTRLSIL.

The chain uses TRBV6-5 and TRBJ1-6, with 9 bases that match TRBD1. Germline V lookup: CDR1 MNHEY, CDR2 SVGAGI. The junction had 6 bases not matched to a gene; V was cut back by 2 bases and J by 10 bases. This CDR3 has 15 amino acids. CDR3 sequence (DNA): TGTGCCAGCAGTTACGACGACAGGGGGGGGTCACCCCTCCACTTT. This sequence encodes CASSYDDRGGSPLHF.